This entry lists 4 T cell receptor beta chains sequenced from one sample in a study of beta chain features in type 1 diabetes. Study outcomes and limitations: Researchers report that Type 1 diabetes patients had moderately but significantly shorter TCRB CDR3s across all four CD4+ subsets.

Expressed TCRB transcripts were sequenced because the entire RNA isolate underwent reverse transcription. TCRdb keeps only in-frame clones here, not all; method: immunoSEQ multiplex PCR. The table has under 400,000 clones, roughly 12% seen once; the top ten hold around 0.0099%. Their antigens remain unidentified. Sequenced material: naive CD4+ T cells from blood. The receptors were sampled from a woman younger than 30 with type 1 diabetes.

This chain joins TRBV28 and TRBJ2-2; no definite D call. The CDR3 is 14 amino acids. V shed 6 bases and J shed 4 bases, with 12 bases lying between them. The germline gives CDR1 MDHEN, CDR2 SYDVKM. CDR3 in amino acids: CASRRRRITGELFF. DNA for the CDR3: TGTGCCAGCAGGAGAAGGCGGATCACCGGGGAGCTGTTTTTT. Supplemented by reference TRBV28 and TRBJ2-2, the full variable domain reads DVKVTQSSRYLVKRTGEKVFLECVQDMDHENMFWYRQDPGLGLRLIYFSYDVKMKEKGDIPEGYSVSREKKERFSLILESASTNQTSMYLCASRRRRITGELFFGEGSRLTVL.

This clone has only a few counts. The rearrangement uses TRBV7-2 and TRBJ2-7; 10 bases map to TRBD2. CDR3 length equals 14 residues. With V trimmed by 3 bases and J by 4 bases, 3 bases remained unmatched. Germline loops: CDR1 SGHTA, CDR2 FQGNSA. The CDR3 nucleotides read TGTGCCAGCAGCTTTGGACTAGCGGAATACGAGCAGTACTTC. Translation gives CASSFGLAEYEQYF.

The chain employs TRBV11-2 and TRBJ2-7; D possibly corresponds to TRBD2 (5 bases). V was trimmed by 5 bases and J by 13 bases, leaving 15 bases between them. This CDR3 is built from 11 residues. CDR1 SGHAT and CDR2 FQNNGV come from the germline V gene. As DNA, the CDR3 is TGTGCCAGCAGCCCCGGAGGAAGGCTTTACTTC. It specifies CASSPGGRLYF.

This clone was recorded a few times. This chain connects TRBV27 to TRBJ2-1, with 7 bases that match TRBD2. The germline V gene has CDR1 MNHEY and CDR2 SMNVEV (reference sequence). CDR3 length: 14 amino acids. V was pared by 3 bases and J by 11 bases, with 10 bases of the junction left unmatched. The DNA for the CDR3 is TGTGCCAGCAGTTTTGGGGAAGGGACTACAAAGCAGTTCTTC. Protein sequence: CASSFGEGTTKQFF.